This paragraph covers one T cell receptor beta chain sequence. Clones were read by immunoSEQ multiplex PCR, and TCRdb kept only the in-frame ones, dropping some. Among about 46,000 clones listed, around 93% were seen once. This sample was taken from a study of T cell changes during pregnancy in multiple sclerosis. This CDR3 comprises 13 residues. V was trimmed by 0 bases and J by 5 bases, leaving 6 bases between them. Looked up from germline, CDR1 is SGHNT and CDR2 is YYREEE (reference sequence). This material consisted of CD8+ T cells from peripheral blood mononuclear cells, taken in the second trimester of pregnancy. The chain has TRBV5-4 and TRBJ2-4, with D perhaps matching TRBD1 (5 bases). The TCR originated in a female donor with multiple sclerosis, enrolled in a pregnancy study. The CDR3 is CASSLGGQNIQYF. The DNA for the CDR3 is TGTGCCAGCAGCTTGGGGGGCCAAAACATTCAGTACTTC.